The T cell receptor beta chain under discussion was sequenced for a study of tumour-infiltrating T cells in Burkitt lymphoma. Study background: Patients covered every epidemiological subtype of Burkitt lymphoma.

There are a few counts of this clone. This CDR3 region has 16 residues. Germline-derived CDR1 and CDR2 are MGHDK and SYGVNS. The junction had 9 bases not matched to a gene; V was cut back by 6 bases and J by 1 base. Using immunoSEQ multiplex PCR, the repertoire was profiled, and TCRdb retains in-frame clones only, with some absent. This sample has thousands of clones, with more than 13% found just once. The chain joins TRBV25-1 to TRBJ1-1; 9 bases line up with TRBD1. This TCR was sampled from a human donor with Burkitt lymphoma. The sample comprised tumor tissue. The CDR3 DNA follows: TGTGCCAGCAGCGGAATGGAGGGACAGGGGAACACTGAAGCTTTCTTT. Protein product: CASSGMEGQGNTEAFF.